These T cell receptor beta chains were read from a single sample in a study of low-dose radiotherapy and immunotherapy resistance in tumors. MiXCR was run by TCRdb on the reads, yielding one entry per CDR3 protein. This table has 100,000 or so distinct CDR3 sequences, 20% appearing once. The input for sequencing was PBMCs, taken after low-dose radiotherapy plus immunotherapy. The receptors originated from a male donor with prostate cancer. The CDR3 runs from the conserved cysteine through the conserved F or W. Fields, in order: V gene, clone size, D gene, J gene, CDR3 DNA, CDR3 protein. D genes are given only for firm matches. Clone size appears in some rows only: once, few, many, or a class for an expanded clone.

v_gene: TRBV20-1; abundance: -; d_gene: -; j_gene: TRBJ1-1; CDR3nt: TGCAGTGCTAGAGTAGCTGGGTGGAGGACTGAAGCTTTCTTT; CDR3aa: CSARVAGWRTEAFF
v_gene: TRBV23-1; abundance: -; d_gene: -; j_gene: TRBJ2-7; CDR3nt: TGCGCCAACGACCGTCCCTACGAGCAGTACTTC; CDR3aa: CANDRPYEQYF
v_gene: TRBV30; abundance: many; d_gene: -; j_gene: TRBJ1-1; CDR3nt: TGTGCCTGGAGTACATCCTCAGGAGACACTGAAGCTTTCTTT; CDR3aa: CAWSTSSGDTEAFF
v_gene: TRBV18; abundance: many; d_gene: TRBD1; j_gene: TRBJ2-7; CDR3nt: TGTGCCAGCTCACCACCGACAGGGGATTACGAGCAGTACTTC; CDR3aa: CASSPPTGDYEQYF
v_gene: TRBV19; abundance: -; d_gene: TRBD1; j_gene: TRBJ2-1; CDR3nt: TGTGCCAGTAGTATACGGGACAGCACCTACAATGAGCAGTTCTTC; CDR3aa: CASSIRDSTYNEQFF
v_gene: TRBV5-6; abundance: few; d_gene: -; j_gene: TRBJ2-7; CDR3nt: TGTGCCAGCAGCTTGGGACAGTTAATTGAGCAGTACTTC; CDR3aa: CASSLGQLIEQYF
v_gene: TRBV4-1; abundance: -; d_gene: -; j_gene: TRBJ1-1; CDR3nt: TGCGCCAGCAGCCAAGAAAGGCGTGTCAGGGACACTGAAGCTTTCTTT; CDR3aa: CASSQERRVRDTEAFF
v_gene: TRBV5-1; abundance: many; d_gene: TRBD2; j_gene: TRBJ2-1; CDR3nt: TGCGCCAGCAGCGAAGGGACTAGCGGGGGGAGGGAGCAGTTCTTC; CDR3aa: CASSEGTSGGREQFF
v_gene: TRBV21-1; abundance: many; d_gene: -; j_gene: TRBJ1-3; CDR3nt: TGTGCCAGCACCCCCGTGTTCAAAGCAGGAAACACCATATATTTT; CDR3aa: CASTPVFKAGNTIYF
v_gene: TRBV7-2; abundance: many; d_gene: -; j_gene: TRBJ2-7; CDR3nt: TGTGCCAGCAGCTTAAGGGGGGGCAGATTTGGGCAGTACTTC; CDR3aa: CASSLRGGRFGQYF
v_gene: TRBV4-3; abundance: many; d_gene: TRBD2; j_gene: TRBJ2-6; CDR3nt: TGCGCCAGCAGCCAAGTGACTAGCGGGGGGTCCTCCGTCCTGACTTTC; CDR3aa: CASSQVTSGGSSVLTF
v_gene: TRBV25-1; abundance: many; d_gene: -; j_gene: TRBJ1-2; CDR3nt: TGTGCCAGCAGTGAATCCACCGCAGCAGTCTATGGCTACACCTTC; CDR3aa: CASSESTAAVYGYTF
v_gene: TRBV10-3; abundance: many; d_gene: -; j_gene: TRBJ2-1; CDR3nt: TGTGCCATCCGAGCGTTCAACAATGAGCAGTTCTTC; CDR3aa: CAIRAFNNEQFF
v_gene: TRBV5-1; abundance: -; d_gene: TRBD1; j_gene: TRBJ1-6; CDR3nt: TGCGCCAGCAGCGTTAAGGGACAGGGGATTGAATCACCCCTCCACTTT; CDR3aa: CASSVKGQGIESPLHF
v_gene: TRBV10-3; abundance: many; d_gene: TRBD1; j_gene: TRBJ2-1; CDR3nt: TGTGCCATCAGTCCCCGGACAGGGGGCTCCTACAATGAGCAGTTCTTC; CDR3aa: CAISPRTGGSYNEQFF
v_gene: TRBV29-1; abundance: many; d_gene: TRBD1; j_gene: TRBJ1-5; CDR3nt: TGCAGTTGCGGGACAGGGGATCAGCCCCAGCATTTT; CDR3aa: CSCGTGDQPQHF
v_gene: TRBV12-3/TRBV12-4; abundance: many; d_gene: -; j_gene: TRBJ2-3; CDR3nt: TGTGCCAGCAGTTTAAAAGAGGGGCAGGATACGCAGTATTTT; CDR3aa: CASSLKEGQDTQYF
v_gene: TRBV7-2; abundance: many; d_gene: TRBD2; j_gene: TRBJ2-5; CDR3nt: TGTGCCAGCAGCTTATTCCAGCGGGGGAACCAAGAGACCCAGTACTTC; CDR3aa: CASSLFQRGNQETQYF
v_gene: TRBV5-1; abundance: few; d_gene: TRBD2; j_gene: TRBJ2-5; CDR3nt: TGCGCCAGCAGCCGAACTAGCGGGGCACAAGAGACCCAGTACTTC; CDR3aa: CASSRTSGAQETQYF
v_gene: TRBV11-3; abundance: -; d_gene: -; j_gene: TRBJ2-7; CDR3nt: TGTGCCAGCAGCTTCGACGCCGGCTACGAGCAGTACTTC; CDR3aa: CASSFDAGYEQYF
v_gene: TRBV13; abundance: -; d_gene: -; j_gene: TRBJ2-7; CDR3nt: TGTGCCAGCAGCTTGGGGGGGGCGAACTACGAGCAGTACTTC; CDR3aa: CASSLGGANYEQYF
v_gene: TRBV2; abundance: many; d_gene: TRBD1; j_gene: TRBJ2-2; CDR3nt: TGTGCCAGCAGAGGGACAGCGAACACCGGGGAGCTGTTTTTT; CDR3aa: CASRGTANTGELFF
v_gene: TRBV5-4; abundance: many; d_gene: -; j_gene: TRBJ2-5; CDR3nt: TGTGCCAGCAGCTTGGTCGTGAGCAAAGAGACCCAGTACTTC; CDR3aa: CASSLVVSKETQYF
v_gene: TRBV7-2; abundance: many; d_gene: TRBD2; j_gene: TRBJ2-7; CDR3nt: TGTGCCAGCAGCTTAGCCCGACTAGCGGAGACCTACGAGCAGTACTTC; CDR3aa: CASSLARLAETYEQYF
v_gene: TRBV7-2; abundance: many; d_gene: -; j_gene: TRBJ2-4; CDR3nt: TGTGCCAGCAGCCAGGGGGGGCACATTCAGTACTTC; CDR3aa: CASSQGGHIQYF
v_gene: TRBV18; abundance: many; d_gene: -; j_gene: TRBJ1-3; CDR3nt: TGTGCCAGCTCACCCTTGACAGACTCTGGAAACACCATATATTTT; CDR3aa: CASSPLTDSGNTIYF
v_gene: TRBV2; abundance: many; d_gene: TRBD1; j_gene: TRBJ2-7; CDR3nt: TGTGCCAGCAGTGGAGGGACAGGGGCTTACTACGAGCAGTACTTC; CDR3aa: CASSGGTGAYYEQYF
v_gene: TRBV21-1; abundance: many; d_gene: -; j_gene: TRBJ2-7; CDR3nt: TGTGCCAGCAGCAAAGGGACTCCTAACTCCTACGAGCAGTACTTC; CDR3aa: CASSKGTPNSYEQYF
v_gene: TRBV29-1; abundance: -; d_gene: TRBD1; j_gene: TRBJ2-7; CDR3nt: TGCAGCGGGTCAATCGGACAGGGCTACGAGCAGTACTTC; CDR3aa: CSGSIGQGYEQYF
v_gene: TRBV19; abundance: -; d_gene: -; j_gene: TRBJ1-2; CDR3nt: TGTGCCAGTAGTATGACGGAGGAGTCCTATGGCTACACCTTC; CDR3aa: CASSMTEESYGYTF
v_gene: TRBV3-1; abundance: -; d_gene: -; j_gene: TRBJ2-1; CDR3nt: TGTGCCAGCAGCCCTTCCCGGGGGCGCGATGAGCAGTTCTTC; CDR3aa: CASSPSRGRDEQFF
v_gene: TRBV29-1; abundance: many; d_gene: TRBD2; j_gene: TRBJ2-1; CDR3nt: TGCAGCGACGGACTAGCGGGGACTAACTACAATGAGCAGTTCTTC; CDR3aa: CSDGLAGTNYNEQFF
v_gene: TRBV5-1; abundance: many; d_gene: -; j_gene: TRBJ2-5; CDR3nt: TGCGCCAGCAGCCGCGACAGGGTGGCCAGTGCCGGGGGGACCCAGTACTTC; CDR3aa: CASSRDRVASAGGTQYF
v_gene: TRBV28; abundance: -; d_gene: -; j_gene: TRBJ2-1; CDR3nt: TGTGCCAGCAGTAACCCCGTCGGGGGTGAGCAGTTCTTC; CDR3aa: CASSNPVGGEQFF
v_gene: TRBV29-1; abundance: -; d_gene: -; j_gene: TRBJ1-1; CDR3nt: TGCAGCGTTAGGGGGATGTGGGCCGCTGAAGCTTTCTTT; CDR3aa: CSVRGMWAAEAFF
v_gene: TRBV20-1; abundance: few; d_gene: TRBD1; j_gene: TRBJ1-4; CDR3nt: TGCAGTGCGGGACAGGGGGCGAGAAATGAAAAACTGTTTTTT; CDR3aa: CSAGQGARNEKLFF
v_gene: TRBV5-1; abundance: -; d_gene: -; j_gene: TRBJ2-2; CDR3nt: TGCGCCAGCAGCCTTGCAATCCGGACCCTGAGAAACACCGGGGAGCTGTTTTTT; CDR3aa: CASSLAIRTLRNTGELFF
v_gene: TRBV2; abundance: many; d_gene: TRBD1; j_gene: TRBJ1-2; CDR3nt: TGTGCCAGCGGCAGGGACAGGACCTCTAACTATGGCTACACCTTC; CDR3aa: CASGRDRTSNYGYTF
v_gene: TRBV11-3; abundance: -; d_gene: TRBD2; j_gene: TRBJ2-1; CDR3nt: TGTGCCAGCAGCTTGAGCGGGAGTTACAATGAGCAGTTCTTC; CDR3aa: CASSLSGSYNEQFF
v_gene: TRBV5-4; abundance: many; d_gene: -; j_gene: TRBJ2-3; CDR3nt: TGTGCCAGCAGCAATGAGGGAAATACGCAGTATTTT; CDR3aa: CASSNEGNTQYF
v_gene: TRBV12-3/TRBV12-4; abundance: -; d_gene: -; j_gene: TRBJ2-7; CDR3nt: TGTGCCAGCAGTTCCCAGGGACGCAGCTCCTACGAGCAGTACTTC; CDR3aa: CASSSQGRSSYEQYF
v_gene: TRBV6-2/TRBV6-3; abundance: -; d_gene: -; j_gene: TRBJ2-7; CDR3nt: TGTGCCAGCAGGGACGGCCCCTACGAGCAGTACTTC; CDR3aa: CASRDGPYEQYF
v_gene: TRBV5-1; abundance: -; d_gene: TRBD2; j_gene: TRBJ2-3; CDR3nt: TGCGCCAGCAGCTTGGAACTAGCGGGGGGACGCACAGATACGCAGTATTTT; CDR3aa: CASSLELAGGRTDTQYF
v_gene: TRBV4-1; abundance: many; d_gene: TRBD1; j_gene: TRBJ1-1; CDR3nt: TGCGCCAGCAGCCAAGGTAACAGGGGGACTGAAGCTTTCTTT; CDR3aa: CASSQGNRGTEAFF
v_gene: TRBV6-1; abundance: many; d_gene: -; j_gene: TRBJ2-3; CDR3nt: TGTGCTGGGCGACGCTCGAGCACAGATACGCAGTATTTT; CDR3aa: CAGRRSSTDTQYF
v_gene: TRBV2; abundance: many; d_gene: TRBD1; j_gene: TRBJ2-1; CDR3nt: TGTGCCAGCAGTACCGTCGTGACAGGGGGCAATGAGCAGTTCTTC; CDR3aa: CASSTVVTGGNEQFF
v_gene: TRBV7-2; abundance: many; d_gene: -; j_gene: TRBJ2-3; CDR3nt: TGTGCCAGCAGCTTAGTGGGCGGGACGGTGACAGATACGCAGTATTTT; CDR3aa: CASSLVGGTVTDTQYF
v_gene: TRBV5-1; abundance: many; d_gene: -; j_gene: TRBJ1-1; CDR3nt: TGCGCCAGCAGCTTGGGGACATCGGGACGGAAAGCTTTCTTT; CDR3aa: CASSLGTSGRKAFF
v_gene: TRBV28; abundance: -; d_gene: -; j_gene: TRBJ1-2; CDR3nt: TGTGCCAGCAGCTTGCCCCTCCGGGTTGGCTACACCTTC; CDR3aa: CASSLPLRVGYTF
v_gene: TRBV30; abundance: many; d_gene: -; j_gene: TRBJ1-3; CDR3nt: TGTGCCTGGAGTGTACAGCTGCGCTCTGGAAACACCATATATTTT; CDR3aa: CAWSVQLRSGNTIYF
v_gene: TRBV14; abundance: -; d_gene: TRBD1; j_gene: TRBJ2-7; CDR3nt: TGTGCCAGCAGCCAATTCCGGACAGGGCCCAACGAGCAGTACTTC; CDR3aa: CASSQFRTGPNEQYF